The present TCR beta chain was sequenced within a study of control samples from healthy donors and cancer patients. TCRdb's copy holds only in-frame clones and misses some; the assay was immunoSEQ multiplex PCR. This table holds roughly 40,000 clones, around four fifths found once. Germline V CDR1 and CDR2: KGHSH, LQKENI. V was shortened by 3 bases and J by 2 bases, with 11 bases between the two germline ends. This CDR3 is 15 amino acids long. The sequenced material came from blood. The clonotype was recovered from a man aged 60 to 75 in good health. V usage is TRBV18 and J usage is TRBJ1-3; D uncertain. The CDR3 loop is CASSPDPGPGNTIYF. Here the CDR3 DNA reads TGTGCCAGCTCACCCGACCCAGGTCCTGGAAACACCATATATTTT.